This record concerns one T cell receptor (beta chain) sequence. This sample is part of a study of human T cells and chemical hapten exposure. From the RACE reads, TCRdb called clonotypes with MiXCR, one entry per CDR3 protein. The table has around 76,000 distinct CDR3 sequences, approximately 10% seen once. The time point: patch test 1, 2 weeks after DPC sensitization. Treatment denoted: therapeutic diphenylcyclopropenone sensitization with weekly scalp DPC. The sequenced sample was whole blood, obtained in connection with sensitization to the hapten diphenylcyclopropenone (DPC). This TCR came from a woman aged 55-75 years with alopecia areata. Some clones in this sample may be carry-over from other donors' samples.

The CDR3 DNA is TGCGCCAGCAGACCGCAGACGAACACTGAAGCTTTCTTT. It codes for CASRPQTNTEAFF. The gene calls are TRBV5-1 and TRBJ1-1; D gene uncertain. This CDR3 comprises 13 residues. Trimming took off 5 bases at V and 1 base at J, with 9 bases between the two ends. Germline CDR1 reads SGHRS; CDR2 reads YFSETQ.